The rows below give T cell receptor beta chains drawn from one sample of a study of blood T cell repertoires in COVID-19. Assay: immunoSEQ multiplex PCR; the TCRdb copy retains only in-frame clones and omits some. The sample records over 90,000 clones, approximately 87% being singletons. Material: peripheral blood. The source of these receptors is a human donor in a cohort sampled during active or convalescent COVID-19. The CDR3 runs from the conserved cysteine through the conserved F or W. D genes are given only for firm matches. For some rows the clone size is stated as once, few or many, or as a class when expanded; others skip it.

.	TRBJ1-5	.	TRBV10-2	CASSESNRDQPQHF	TGCGCCAGCAGTGAGTCGAACAGGGATCAGCCCCAGCATTTT
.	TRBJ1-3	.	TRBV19	CASSIESGAGNTIYF	TGTGCCAGTAGTATAGAATCGGGGGCTGGAAACACCATATATTTT
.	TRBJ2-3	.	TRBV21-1	CASSNSDF	TGTGCCAGCAGCAACAGCGATTTT
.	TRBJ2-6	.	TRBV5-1	CASSLADISGANVLTF	TGCGCCAGCAGCTTGGCCGACATCTCTGGGGCCAACGTCCTGACTTTC
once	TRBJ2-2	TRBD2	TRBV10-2	CASSAKRGGRSTGELFF	TGCGCCAGCAGTGCAAAGCGGGGGGGCCGAAGCACCGGGGAGCTGTTTTTT
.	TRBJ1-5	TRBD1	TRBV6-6	CASSLQTGGNSYSNQPQHF	TGTGCCAGCAGTCTCCAGACAGGGGGTAATTCGTATAGCAATCAGCCCCAGCATTTT
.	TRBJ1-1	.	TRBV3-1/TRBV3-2	CASSRRDGTEAFF	TGTGCCAGCAGCCGACGAGACGGGACTGAAGCTTTCTTT
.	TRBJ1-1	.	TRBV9	CASSVTPGDTEAFF	TGTGCCAGCAGCGTGACCCCGGGGGACACTGAAGCTTTCTTT
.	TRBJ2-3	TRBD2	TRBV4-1	CASSPSGGLAGAPDTQYF	TGCGCCAGCAGCCCTTCGGGGGGGCTGGCGGGGGCCCCAGATACGCAGTATTTT
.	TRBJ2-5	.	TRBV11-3	CASSLAGGRRETQYF	TGTGCCAGCAGCTTAGCGGGGGGCCGGAGAGAGACCCAGTACTTC
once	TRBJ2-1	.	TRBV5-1	CASSPRADSYNEQFF	TGCGCCAGCAGCCCCAGGGCGGACTCCTACAATGAGCAGTTCTTC
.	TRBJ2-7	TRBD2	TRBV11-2	CASSLSGLAGGPRSYEQYF	TGTGCCAGCAGCTTGAGCGGACTAGCGGGGGGGCCCCGATCCTACGAGCAGTACTTC
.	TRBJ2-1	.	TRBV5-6	CASSAGQRSYNEQFF	TGTGCCAGCAGCGCGGGACAGCGCTCCTACAATGAGCAGTTCTTC
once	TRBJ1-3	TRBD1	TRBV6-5	CASRPGGGNTIYF	TGTGCCAGCAGACCAGGGGGCGGAAACACCATATATTTT
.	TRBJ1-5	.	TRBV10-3	CAISEWGESNQPQHF	TGTGCCATCAGTGAGTGGGGAGAAAGCAATCAGCCCCAGCATTTT
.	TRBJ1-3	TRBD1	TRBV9	CASSVGTGYSGNTIYF	TGTGCCAGCAGCGTAGGGACAGGCTACTCTGGAAACACCATATATTTT
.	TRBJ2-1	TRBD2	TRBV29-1	CSVVSGGPNEQFF	TGCAGCGTTGTTAGCGGGGGCCCAAATGAGCAGTTCTTC
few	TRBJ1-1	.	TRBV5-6	CASRFSGTEAFF	TGTGCCAGCAGATTCTCGGGTACTGAAGCTTTCTTT